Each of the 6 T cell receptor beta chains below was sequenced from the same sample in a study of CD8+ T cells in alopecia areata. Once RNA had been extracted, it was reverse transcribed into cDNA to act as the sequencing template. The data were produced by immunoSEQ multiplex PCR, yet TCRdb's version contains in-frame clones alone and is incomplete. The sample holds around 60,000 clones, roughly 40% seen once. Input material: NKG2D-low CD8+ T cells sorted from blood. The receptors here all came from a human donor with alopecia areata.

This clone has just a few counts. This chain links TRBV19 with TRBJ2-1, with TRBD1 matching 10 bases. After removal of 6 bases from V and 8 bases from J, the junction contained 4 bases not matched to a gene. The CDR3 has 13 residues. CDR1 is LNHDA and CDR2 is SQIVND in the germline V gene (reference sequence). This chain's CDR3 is CASSATGGYEQFF. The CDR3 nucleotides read TGTGCCAGTAGCGCGACAGGGGGCTATGAGCAGTTCTTC.

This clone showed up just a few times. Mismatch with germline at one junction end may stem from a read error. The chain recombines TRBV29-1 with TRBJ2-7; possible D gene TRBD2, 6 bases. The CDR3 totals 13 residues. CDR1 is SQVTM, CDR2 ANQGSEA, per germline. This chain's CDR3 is CSAEGGDTYEQYF. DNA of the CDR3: TGCAGCGCTGAAGGCGGGGATACCTACGAGCAGTACTTC.

For the CDR3, the DNA is TGCGCCAGCAGCCATACCCGGGGGTCCGCCTACGAGCAGTACTTC. It is translated as CASSHTRGSAYEQYF. The V call is TRBV4-3, the J call TRBJ2-7; tentatively, D is TRBD2 (6 bases). The CDR3 totals 15 residues. Germline values: CDR1 LGHNA, CDR2 YSLEER. V was pared by 3 bases and J by 2 bases, with 14 bases between.

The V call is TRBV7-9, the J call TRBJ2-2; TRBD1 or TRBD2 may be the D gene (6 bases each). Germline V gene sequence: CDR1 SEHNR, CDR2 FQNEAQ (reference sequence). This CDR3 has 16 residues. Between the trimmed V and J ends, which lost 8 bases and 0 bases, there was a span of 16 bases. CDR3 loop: CASDRRGTANTGELFF. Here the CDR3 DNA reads TGTGCCAGCGACCGGAGGGGGACCGCGAACACCGGGGAGCTGTTTTTT. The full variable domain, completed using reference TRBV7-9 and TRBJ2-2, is DTGVSQNPRHKITKRGQNVTFRCDPISEHNRLYWYRQTLGQGPEFLTYFQNEAQLEKSRLLSDRFSAERPKGSFSTLEIQRTEQGDSAMYLCASDRRGTANTGELFFGEGSRLTVL.

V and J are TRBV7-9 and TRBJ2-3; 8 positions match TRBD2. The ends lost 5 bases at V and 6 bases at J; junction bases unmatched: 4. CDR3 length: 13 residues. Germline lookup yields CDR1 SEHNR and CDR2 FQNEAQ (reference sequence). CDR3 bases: TGTGCCAGCAGCCCCGGACTAGCCGATACGCAGTATTTT. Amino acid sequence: CASSPGLADTQYF.

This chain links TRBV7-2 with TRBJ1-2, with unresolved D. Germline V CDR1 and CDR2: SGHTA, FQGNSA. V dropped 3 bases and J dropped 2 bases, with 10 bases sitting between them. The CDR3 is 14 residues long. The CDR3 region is CASSFSRQNYGYTF. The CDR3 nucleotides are TGTGCCAGCAGCTTCTCCCGTCAGAACTATGGCTACACCTTC.